Presented here are 14 T cell receptor beta chains from one specimen sequenced in a study of T-cell reconstitution after alpha-beta-depleted transplantation in children. Unique molecular identifiers were built into the TCRbeta library. One entry per CDR3 protein, called by TCRdb with MiXCR from the PCR reads. Of 450,000 to 600,000 distinct CDR3 sequences listed, approximately 20% were seen once; the top ten hold 3% to 4%. The material was PBMCs from the stem cell graft donor, obtained from the stem cell graft. The receptors were sampled from a human donor who donated a stem cell graft to a child with acute lymphoblastic leukemia.

This sequence joins TRBV27 and TRBJ1-1; 8 nucleotides agree with TRBD1. There are 14 residues in the CDR3. Unmatched junction bases numbered 5, after V lost 4 bases and J lost 4 bases. CDR1 and CDR2 (germline): MNHEY, SMNVEV (reference sequence). The CDR3 nucleotides are TGTGCCAGCAGTTATCAGGGGGCTGGCACTGAAGCTTTCTTT. Translating gives CASSYQGAGTEAFF.

V and J are TRBV5-1 and TRBJ2-7; 10 nucleotides match TRBD1. After removal of 3 bases from V and 0 bases from J, the junction contained 6 bases not matched to a gene. Germline CDR1 is SGHRS and CDR2 is YFSETQ. This CDR3 is 16 amino acids long. The CDR3, as DNA: TGCGCCAGCAGCTGGGGGGGACAGGGGCCCTCCTACGAGCAGTACTTC. Its protein product is CASSWGGQGPSYEQYF. The full variable domain, completed using reference TRBV5-1 and TRBJ2-7, is KAGVTQTPRYLIKTRGQQVTLSCSPISGHRSVSWYQQTPGQGLQFLFEYFSETQRNKGNFPGRFSGRQFSNSRSEMNVSTLELGDSALYLCASSWGGQGPSYEQYFGPGTRLTVT.

This chain links TRBV14 with TRBJ1-2; D unresolved. Trimming stripped 0 bases from V and 4 bases from J, with 12 bases between. There are 15 residues in the CDR3. Per germline, CDR1 SGHDN and CDR2 FVKESK. The CDR3 nucleotides are TGTGCCAGCAGCCAAGATCTGATAGACATCTATGGCTACACCTTC. It translates to CASSQDLIDIYGYTF.

The chain employs TRBV7-2 and TRBJ2-3; a weak D match, TRBD2 (5 bases). The CDR3 has 13 amino acids. V lost 2 bases to trimming and J lost 6 bases, with 9 bases between them. Germline loops: CDR1 SGHTA, CDR2 FQGNSA. DNA for the CDR3: TGTGCCAGCAGCTTATCGGAGGATGATACGCAGTATTTT. It specifies CASSLSEDDTQYF.

The table lists this clonotype with a few counts. The chain links TRBV12-3 or TRBV12-4 to TRBJ1-1, with TRBD1 as a possible D gene (5 bases). The CDR3 length is 13 residues. V was trimmed by 8 bases and J by 0 bases, leaving 10 bases between them. This CDR3 is CASSGPLNTEAFF. CDR3 bases: TGTGCCAGCTCGGGACCTCTGAACACTGAAGCTTTCTTT.

CDR3 DNA sequence: TGTGCCAGCAGTACTTACAGACTAGCGGAAAACACAGATACGCAGTATTTT. Translating gives CASSTYRLAENTDTQYF. This chain connects TRBV5-6 to TRBJ2-3; 9 bases fit TRBD2. Germline values: CDR1 SGHDT, CDR2 YYEEEE. This CDR3 spans 17 amino acids. Trimming took 5 bases from V and 2 from J; bases not matched to a gene: 12.

The V gene is TRBV7-2, the J gene TRBJ2-3; TRBD2 aligns across 10 bases. The CDR3 is 15 residues long. In germline, CDR1 is SGHTA, CDR2 FQGNSA. Unmatched junction bases numbered 6, after V lost 5 bases and J lost 4 bases. The CDR3 is CASSPGTSVPDTQYF. In nucleotides, the CDR3 is TGTGCCAGCAGCCCCGGGACTAGCGTCCCAGATACGCAGTATTTT.

This clonotype showed up just a few times. This rearrangement joins TRBV20-1 to TRBJ1-3; 8 nucleotides agree with TRBD1. The length of the CDR3 is 15 residues. With 6 bases clipped from V and 0 bases from J, the junction kept 7 bases outside the gene matches. In germline, CDR1 is DFQATT, CDR2 SNEGSKA (reference sequence). For the CDR3, the DNA is TGCAGTGCCCGAGGACAGGGAACCTCTGGAAACACCATATATTTT. Translation gives CSARGQGTSGNTIYF.

The chain uses TRBV12-3 or TRBV12-4 and TRBJ1-2; maybe TRBD1 (5 bases). This CDR3 spans 11 amino acids. Between the trimmed V and J ends, which lost 8 bases and 6 bases, there was a span of 10 bases. The CDR3 here is CASGRADGYTF. The CDR3, as DNA: TGTGCCAGCGGCAGGGCAGATGGCTACACCTTC.

This clonotype was seen more than once but under ten times. The V gene is TRBV20-1, the J gene TRBJ2-1; TRBD2 matches at 13 bases. V gave up 6 bases and J gave up 8 bases; unmatched junction bases: 7. This CDR3 is 14 amino acids long. Germline V gene data show CDR1 as DFQATT and CDR2 as SNEGSKA (reference sequence). The CDR3 nucleotides read TGCAGTGCCCTTAGGACTAGCGGGAGCGATGAGCAGTTCTTC. Its protein is CSALRTSGSDEQFF.

The genes are TRBV11-2 and TRBJ2-1; D ambiguous. The germline CDR1 and CDR2 sequences are SGHAT and FQNNGV. V was cut by 1 base and J by 7 bases, with 8 bases left in between. This CDR3 contains 13 residues. CDR3 bases: TGTGCCAGCAGCTTAGGGTTTGCTAATGAGCAGTTCTTC. Protein product: CASSLGFANEQFF.

The chain uses TRBV12-3 or TRBV12-4 and TRBJ2-1; 14 bases agree with TRBD2. The CDR3 is 16 residues long. With V trimmed by 5 bases and J by 7 bases, 7 bases remained unmatched. The CDR3 is CASSPGTSGRENEQFF. DNA for the CDR3: TGTGCCAGCAGTCCCGGGACTAGCGGGAGAGAAAATGAGCAGTTCTTC.

This clonotype was observed a handful of times. J is TRBJ1-1 and V is TRBV12-3 or TRBV12-4; D uncertain. V was trimmed by 3 bases and J by 8 bases, leaving 19 bases between them. The CDR3 loop spans 15 amino acids. DNA of the CDR3: TGTGCCAGCAGTTTTGTGTGGGCGTTAGATGAGGAAGCTTTCTTT. This sequence encodes CASSFVWALDEEAFF.

This sequence joins TRBV5-1 and TRBJ2-1, with 8 nucleotides matching TRBD2. With V trimmed by 5 bases and J by 5 bases, 9 bases remained unmatched. Per the germline V gene, CDR1 is SGHRS and CDR2 is YFSETQ. The CDR3 extends over 15 amino acids. The DNA for the CDR3 is TGCGCCAGCAGTCGGAATAGCGGGATCAACAATGAGCAGTTCTTC. This gives the protein CASSRNSGINNEQFF.